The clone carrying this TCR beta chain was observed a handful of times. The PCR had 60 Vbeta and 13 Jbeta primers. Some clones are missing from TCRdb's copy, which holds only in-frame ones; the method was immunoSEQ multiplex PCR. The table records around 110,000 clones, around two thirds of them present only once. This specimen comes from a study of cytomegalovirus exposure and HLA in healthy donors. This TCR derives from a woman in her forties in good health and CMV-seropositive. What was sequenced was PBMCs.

This CDR3 reads CASSPRGGRGDGYTF. The CDR3 DNA is TGTGCCAGCAGTCCTCGAGGGGGGAGGGGAGATGGCTACACCTTC. The chain couples TRBV6-6 to TRBJ1-2; D perhaps matches TRBD1 (6 bases). The CDR3 sequence is 15 residues long. Deletions cut 5 bases from V and 6 bases from J, with 19 bases between. CDR1 and CDR2 from the germline V gene are MNHNY and SVGAGI (reference sequence).